Listed below are T cell receptor beta chains from one sample, sequenced in a study of T cells after posttransplantation cyclophosphamide. TCRdb keeps only in-frame clones here, not all; method: immunoSEQ multiplex PCR. The sample was found to contain about 12,000 clones, and every one recurs. This specimen was PBMCs, taken after allogeneic stem cell transplant with posttransplant cyclophosphamide. These receptors originate from a female patient between 40 and 55 years old who received an allogeneic stem cell transplant from a related donor, was CMV-positive, and had acute GVHD only. Some T cells may be graft donor cells. The CDR3 runs from the conserved cysteine through the conserved F or W. The D gene is left open where the match is weak. Clone size appears in some rows only: once, few, many, or a class for an expanded clone.

cdr3_nt: TGTGCCAGTAGTATGATCGGGGGAGAGACCCAGTACTTC
cdr3_aa: CASSMIGGETQYF
clone_size: many
j_call: TRBJ2-5
d_call: -
v_call: TRBV19

cdr3_nt: TGTGCCAGCAGTCGGGACAGGGGGGGCACCGGGGAGCTGTTTTTT
cdr3_aa: CASSRDRGGTGELFF
clone_size: many
j_call: TRBJ2-2
d_call: TRBD1
v_call: TRBV27

cdr3_nt: TGTGCCAGCAGCCCCATGGGGCAAAGTGAAGCTTTCTTT
cdr3_aa: CASSPMGQSEAFF
clone_size: many
j_call: TRBJ1-1
d_call: -
v_call: TRBV7-3

cdr3_nt: TGTGCCAGCAGCCGGGGGGGCCTGGCGACCGGGGAGCTGTTTTTT
cdr3_aa: CASSRGGLATGELFF
clone_size: few
j_call: TRBJ2-2
d_call: TRBD2
v_call: TRBV7-8

cdr3_nt: TGTGCCATCAGTGACCCGGGACAGGGTTTGAGGGTTGACTATGGCTACACCTTC
cdr3_aa: CAISDPGQGLRVDYGYTF
clone_size: many
j_call: TRBJ1-2
d_call: TRBD1
v_call: TRBV10-3

cdr3_nt: TGTGCCAGCAGCTTAGAGGCGGATTCACCCCTCCACTTT
cdr3_aa: CASSLEADSPLHF
clone_size: -
j_call: TRBJ1-6
d_call: -
v_call: TRBV11-3

cdr3_nt: TGCGCCAGCAGCTTGGGAACAGGGAAAGAAAAACTGTTTTTT
cdr3_aa: CASSLGTGKEKLFF
clone_size: many
j_call: TRBJ1-4
d_call: -
v_call: TRBV5-1

cdr3_nt: TGTGCCAGCAGCTTGGGGGAGACTAGAAGGTCAAGGGCAGATACGCAGTATTTT
cdr3_aa: CASSLGETRRSRADTQYF
clone_size: few
j_call: TRBJ2-3
d_call: -
v_call: TRBV5-6

cdr3_nt: TGTGCCACGGGGGGCACAGATACGCAGTATTTT
cdr3_aa: CATGGTDTQYF
clone_size: many
j_call: TRBJ2-3
d_call: -
v_call: TRBV10-3

cdr3_nt: TGTGCCAGTAGGATTAGCGGGGGGGCGAAGACCCAGTACTTC
cdr3_aa: CASRISGGAKTQYF
clone_size: many
j_call: TRBJ2-5
d_call: TRBD2
v_call: TRBV19

cdr3_nt: TGTGCCAGCAGCTTAGCGACCCACTCGGGTTCACCCCTCCACTTT
cdr3_aa: CASSLATHSGSPLHF
clone_size: many
j_call: TRBJ1-6
d_call: -
v_call: TRBV7-9

cdr3_nt: TGTGCCAGCAGTGAGGCCGGGACAGGGAAAGGCAATCAGCCCCAGCATTTT
cdr3_aa: CASSEAGTGKGNQPQHF
clone_size: many
j_call: TRBJ1-5
d_call: TRBD1
v_call: TRBV6-1

cdr3_nt: TGTGCCAGCAGCTCTAGACCCGGACAGGGGGCTGTGAACACTGAAGCTTTCTTT
cdr3_aa: CASSSRPGQGAVNTEAFF
clone_size: many
j_call: TRBJ1-1
d_call: TRBD1
v_call: TRBV11-1

cdr3_nt: TGTGCCAGCTCACGGGACAACTCCTACGAGCAGTACTTC
cdr3_aa: CASSRDNSYEQYF
clone_size: many
j_call: TRBJ2-7
d_call: -
v_call: TRBV18

cdr3_nt: TGTGCCAGCAGCTTTCAGGGGGCGCAAAGAGATACGCAGTATTTT
cdr3_aa: CASSFQGAQRDTQYF
clone_size: many
j_call: TRBJ2-3
d_call: TRBD1
v_call: TRBV11-1

cdr3_nt: TGTGCCAGCAGCCCGGGACAGTCCTATGGCTACACCTTC
cdr3_aa: CASSPGQSYGYTF
clone_size: many
j_call: TRBJ1-2
d_call: TRBD1
v_call: TRBV5-6

cdr3_nt: TGTGCCAGCGGGTACAGACAGGGGAGGTACACTGAAGCTTTCTTT
cdr3_aa: CASGYRQGRYTEAFF
clone_size: many
j_call: TRBJ1-1
d_call: TRBD1
v_call: TRBV7-8

cdr3_nt: TGTGCCAGCAGCCCCCGGACTAGTTTGAATGAGCAGTTCTTC
cdr3_aa: CASSPRTSLNEQFF
clone_size: many
j_call: TRBJ2-1
d_call: TRBD2
v_call: TRBV7-2

cdr3_nt: TGTGCTAGTGGTAGTATACAGGGGTTGAATTCACCCCTCCACTTT
cdr3_aa: CASGSIQGLNSPLHF
clone_size: many
j_call: TRBJ1-6
d_call: TRBD1
v_call: TRBV12-5

cdr3_nt: TGTGCCAGTAGGCGGGGGGCCCCCACAGATACGCAGTATTTT
cdr3_aa: CASRRGAPTDTQYF
clone_size: many
j_call: TRBJ2-3
d_call: TRBD2
v_call: TRBV19

cdr3_nt: TGTGCCAGCAGCTTCCCCCTAGCGGGCACAGATACGCAGTATTTT
cdr3_aa: CASSFPLAGTDTQYF
clone_size: many
j_call: TRBJ2-3
d_call: TRBD2
v_call: TRBV4-2

cdr3_nt: TGTGCCAGCAGCCCGTCCGGGACAGGTCTCAGACGGACTGAAGCTTTCTTT
cdr3_aa: CASSPSGTGLRRTEAFF
clone_size: many
j_call: TRBJ1-1
d_call: TRBD1
v_call: TRBV7-3

cdr3_nt: TGTGCCAGCAGCCAGCGGGCCAGCACAGATACGCAGTATTTT
cdr3_aa: CASSQRASTDTQYF
clone_size: many
j_call: TRBJ2-3
d_call: -
v_call: TRBV4-2

cdr3_nt: TGTGCCAGTAGTATAGTCGGGACTAGCGGCACAGATACGCAGTATTTT
cdr3_aa: CASSIVGTSGTDTQYF
clone_size: many
j_call: TRBJ2-3
d_call: TRBD2
v_call: TRBV19